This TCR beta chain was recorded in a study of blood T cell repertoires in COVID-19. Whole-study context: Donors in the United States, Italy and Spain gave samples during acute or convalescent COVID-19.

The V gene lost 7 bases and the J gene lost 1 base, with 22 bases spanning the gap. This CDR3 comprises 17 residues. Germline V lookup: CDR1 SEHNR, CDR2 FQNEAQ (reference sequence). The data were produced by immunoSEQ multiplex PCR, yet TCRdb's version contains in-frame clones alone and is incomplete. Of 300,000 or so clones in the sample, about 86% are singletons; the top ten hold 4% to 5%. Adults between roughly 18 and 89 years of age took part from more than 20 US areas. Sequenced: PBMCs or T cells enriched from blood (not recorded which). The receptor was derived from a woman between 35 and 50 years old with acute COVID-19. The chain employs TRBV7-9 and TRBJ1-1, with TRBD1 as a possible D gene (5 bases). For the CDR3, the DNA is TGTGCCAGCACAGCCGTCAGGAGTGCGGGGACGAACACTGAAGCTTTCTTT. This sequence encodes CASTAVRSAGTNTEAFF.